The 5 T cell receptor beta chains listed next were all sequenced from one sample in a study of regulatory T cells in long-lasting Graves disease. Noted time point: newly diagnosed GD, antithyroid drugs for less than 3 months. RNA from PBMCs was the source of the TCR library. Arm-PCR with iRepertoire HTBI primers amplified the CDR3 regions for these TCR beta libraries. Each CDR3 protein is one row after TCRdb ran MiXCR on the multiplex PCR reads. The data show fewer than 500,000 distinct CDR3 sequences, 16% seen once. This same sample was also part of a study on T cells in Graves' hyperthyroidism and ophthalmopathy.

Sequences were derived from peripheral blood mononuclear cells (PBMCs), sampled at new diagnosis, from a patient treated with antithyroid drugs. Receptor source: a man aged 40-50 years with Graves disease.

Ten or more counts support this clonotype. CDR3 sequence: CASSQEMRRGQFF. The CDR3 nucleotides read TGTGCCAGCAGCCAAGAGATGCGAAGGGGGCAGTTCTTC. The chain recombines TRBV3-1 with TRBJ2-1, with a possible D match to TRBD1 (5 bases). The V and J ends lost 0 bases and 12 bases respectively, with 12 bases between them. Germline V gene data show CDR1 as LGHDT and CDR2 as YNNKEL (reference sequence). This CDR3 has 13 amino acids.

The sample holds a few counts of this clonotype. Relative to the germline gene, one junction end is altered; a read error may explain this. The chain has TRBV6-1 and TRBJ2-5; 9 bases agree with TRBD1. The CDR3 consists of 14 residues. The germline V gene encodes CDR1 MNHNS and CDR2 SASEGT. CDR3 nucleotides: TGTGCCAGCTGCAAGGGACAGGGCGGGGAGATCCAGTACTTC. Protein: CASCKGQGGEIQYF.

At least ten counts were recorded for this clonotype. The V and J genes are TRBV20-1 and TRBJ2-3; the match to TRBD2 covers 11 bases. Germline values: CDR1 DFQATT, CDR2 SNEGSKA (reference sequence). This CDR3 contains 14 residues. J lost 4 bases, V lost 5 bases, and 5 bases had no gene match. The chain's CDR3 is CSAELSGRADTQYF. The CDR3 nucleotides are TGCAGTGCTGAACTTAGCGGGAGGGCAGATACGCAGTATTTT.

This clonotype was recorded a few times. This rearrangement joins TRBV29-1 to TRBJ2-5; no definite D call. Germline assignment: CDR1 SQVTM and CDR2 ANQGSEA. This CDR3 has 14 amino acids. Trimming cost V 5 bases and J 2 bases, with 15 bases left between them. The CDR3, as DNA: TGCAGCGTTCGTCAGGTCTCGAGGCAAGAGACCCAGTACTTC. Protein sequence: CSVRQVSRQETQYF.

This clonotype came up once. A much larger clone lies one base from this, so it may be a read error. The J gene is TRBJ1-4, the V gene TRBV7-2; 7 bases match TRBD1. Per the germline V gene, CDR1 is SGHTA and CDR2 is FQGNSA. The CDR3 contains 15 residues. CDR3 protein: CASSLAGTVNGKLFF. CDR3 coding DNA: TGTGCCAGCAGCTTAGCCGGGACAGTTAATGGAAAACTGTTTTTT.